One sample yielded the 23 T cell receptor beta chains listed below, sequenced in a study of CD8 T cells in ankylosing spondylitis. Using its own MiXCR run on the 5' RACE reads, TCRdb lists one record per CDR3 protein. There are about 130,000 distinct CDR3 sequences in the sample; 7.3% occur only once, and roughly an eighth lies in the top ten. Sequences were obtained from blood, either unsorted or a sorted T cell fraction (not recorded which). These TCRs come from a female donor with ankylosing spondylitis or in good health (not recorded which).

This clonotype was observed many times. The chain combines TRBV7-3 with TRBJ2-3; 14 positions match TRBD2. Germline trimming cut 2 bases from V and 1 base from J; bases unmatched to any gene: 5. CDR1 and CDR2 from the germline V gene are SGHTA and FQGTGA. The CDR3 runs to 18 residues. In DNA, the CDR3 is TGTGCCAGCAGCTTACGGGGGACTAGCGGGGGCCGCACAGATACGCAGTATTTT. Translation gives CASSLRGTSGGRTDTQYF.

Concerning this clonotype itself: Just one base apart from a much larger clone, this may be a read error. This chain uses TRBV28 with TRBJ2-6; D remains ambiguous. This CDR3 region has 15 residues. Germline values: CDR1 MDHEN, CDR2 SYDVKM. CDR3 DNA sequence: TGTGCCAGCAGTTTATCCGGCTCTGGGACCAACGTCCTGACTTTC. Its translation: CASSLSGSGTNVLTF.

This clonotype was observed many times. CDR3 region: CSVAGGSSNEKLFF. As DNA, the CDR3 is TGCAGCGTTGCCGGGGGTAGTTCTAATGAAAAACTGTTTTTT. This chain uses TRBV29-1 with TRBJ1-4; D is possibly TRBD1 (5 bases). Germline values: CDR1 SQVTM, CDR2 ANQGSEA. CDR3 length equals 14 residues. V was pared by 4 bases and J by 3 bases, with 12 bases between.

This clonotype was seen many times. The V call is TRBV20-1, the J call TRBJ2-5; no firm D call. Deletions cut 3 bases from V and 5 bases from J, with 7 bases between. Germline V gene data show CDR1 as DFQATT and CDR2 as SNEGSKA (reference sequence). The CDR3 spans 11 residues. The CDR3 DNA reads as TGCAGTGCTAGTAAAGGGGAGACCCAGTACTTC. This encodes CSASKGETQYF.

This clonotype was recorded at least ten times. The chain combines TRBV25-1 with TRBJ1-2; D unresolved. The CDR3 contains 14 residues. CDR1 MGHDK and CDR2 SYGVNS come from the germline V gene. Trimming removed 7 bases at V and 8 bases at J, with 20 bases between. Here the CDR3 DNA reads TGTGCCAGCACCTTAGACACCACCGGAGGAGGCTACACCTTC. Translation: CASTLDTTGGGYTF.

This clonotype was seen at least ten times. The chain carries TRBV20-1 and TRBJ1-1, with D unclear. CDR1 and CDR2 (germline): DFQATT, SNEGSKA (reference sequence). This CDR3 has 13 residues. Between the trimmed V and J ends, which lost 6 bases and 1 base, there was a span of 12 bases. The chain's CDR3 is CSALYGTNTEAFF. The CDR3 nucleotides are TGCAGTGCCCTATACGGCACGAACACTGAAGCTTTCTTT.

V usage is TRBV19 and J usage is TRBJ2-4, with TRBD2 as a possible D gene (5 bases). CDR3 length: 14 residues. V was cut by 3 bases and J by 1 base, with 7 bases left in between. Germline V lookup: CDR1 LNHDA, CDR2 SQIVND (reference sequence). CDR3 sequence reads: CASSIRGAKNIQYF. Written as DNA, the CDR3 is TGTGCCAGTAGTATTCGAGGGGCCAAAAACATTCAGTACTTC.

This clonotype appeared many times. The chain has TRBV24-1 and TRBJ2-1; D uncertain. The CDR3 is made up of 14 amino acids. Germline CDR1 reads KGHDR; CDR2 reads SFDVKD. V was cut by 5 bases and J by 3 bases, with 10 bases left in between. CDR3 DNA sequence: TGTGCCACCAGTGGGGCCAGAGGCTACAATGAGCAGTTCTTC. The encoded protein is CATSGARGYNEQFF.

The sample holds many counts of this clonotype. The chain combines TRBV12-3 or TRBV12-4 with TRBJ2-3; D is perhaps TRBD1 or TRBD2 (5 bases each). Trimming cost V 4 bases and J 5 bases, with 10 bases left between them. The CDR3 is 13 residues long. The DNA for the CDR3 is TGTGCCAGCAGTTGGAGTGGGGGAGATACGCAGTATTTT. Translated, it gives CASSWSGGDTQYF.

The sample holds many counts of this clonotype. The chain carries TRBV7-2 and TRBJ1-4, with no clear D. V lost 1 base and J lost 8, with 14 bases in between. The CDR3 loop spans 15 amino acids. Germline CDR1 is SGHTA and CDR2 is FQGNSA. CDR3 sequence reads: CASSLVAGVGEKLFF. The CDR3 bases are TGTGCCAGCAGCTTAGTCGCGGGAGTTGGCGAAAAACTGTTTTTT.

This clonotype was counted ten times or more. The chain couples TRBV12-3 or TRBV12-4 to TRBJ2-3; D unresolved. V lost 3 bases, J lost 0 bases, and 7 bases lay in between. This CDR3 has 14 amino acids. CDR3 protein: CASSFETSTDTQYF. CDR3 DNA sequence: TGTGCCAGCAGTTTCGAGACTAGCACAGATACGCAGTATTTT.

The CDR3 sequence: CASSFPSGGANNEQFF. DNA of the CDR3: TGTGCCAGCAGCTTTCCCAGCGGGGGGGCCAACAATGAGCAGTTCTTC. The chain joins TRBV7-2 to TRBJ2-1; 10 bases fit TRBD2. CDR1 and CDR2 (germline): SGHTA, FQGNSA. The CDR3 spans 16 residues. V lost 3 bases, J lost 5 bases, and 7 bases stayed unmatched.

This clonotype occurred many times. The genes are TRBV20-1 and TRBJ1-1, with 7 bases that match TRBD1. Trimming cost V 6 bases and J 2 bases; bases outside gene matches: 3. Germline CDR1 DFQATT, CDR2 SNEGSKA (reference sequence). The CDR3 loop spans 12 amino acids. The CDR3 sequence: CSADRANTEAFF. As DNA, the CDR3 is TGCAGTGCCGACAGGGCAAACACTGAAGCTTTCTTT.

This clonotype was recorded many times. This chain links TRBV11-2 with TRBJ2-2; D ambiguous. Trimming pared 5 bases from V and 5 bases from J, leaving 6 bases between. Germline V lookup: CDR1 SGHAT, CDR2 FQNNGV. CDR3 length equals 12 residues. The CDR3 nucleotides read TGTGCCAGCAGCCAACGTACCGGGGAGCTGTTTTTT. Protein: CASSQRTGELFF.

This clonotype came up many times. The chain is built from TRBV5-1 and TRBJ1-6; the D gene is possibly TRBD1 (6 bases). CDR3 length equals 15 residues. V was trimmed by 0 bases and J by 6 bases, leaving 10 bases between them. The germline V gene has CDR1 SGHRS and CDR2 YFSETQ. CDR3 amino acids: CASSLGGHGNSPLHF. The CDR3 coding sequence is TGCGCCAGCAGCTTGGGGGGACACGGTAATTCACCCCTCCACTTT.

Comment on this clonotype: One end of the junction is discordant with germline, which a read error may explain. This chain's CDR3 is CASSLSRGYNGQFF. CDR3 nucleotide sequence: TGTGCCAGCAGTTTATCGCGGGGGTACAATGGGCAGTTCTTC. The chain joins TRBV27 to TRBJ2-1, with 7 bases matching TRBD2. CDR1 MNHEY and CDR2 SMNVEV come from the germline V gene (reference sequence). CDR3 length equals 14 residues.

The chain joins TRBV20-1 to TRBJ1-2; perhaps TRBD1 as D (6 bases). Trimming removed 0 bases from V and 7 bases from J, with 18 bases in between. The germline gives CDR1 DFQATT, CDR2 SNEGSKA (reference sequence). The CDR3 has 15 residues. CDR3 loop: CSARDQQGGMGGYTF. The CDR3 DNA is TGCAGTGCTAGAGATCAACAAGGGGGGATGGGTGGCTACACCTTC.

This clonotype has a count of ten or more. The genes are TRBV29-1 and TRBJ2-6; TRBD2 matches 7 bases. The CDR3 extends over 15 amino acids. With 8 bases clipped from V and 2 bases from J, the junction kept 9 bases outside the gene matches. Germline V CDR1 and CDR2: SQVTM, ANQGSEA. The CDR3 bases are TGCAGCACCTCGGGGGGTGGCACTGGGGCCAACGTCCTGACTTTC. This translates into CSTSGGGTGANVLTF.

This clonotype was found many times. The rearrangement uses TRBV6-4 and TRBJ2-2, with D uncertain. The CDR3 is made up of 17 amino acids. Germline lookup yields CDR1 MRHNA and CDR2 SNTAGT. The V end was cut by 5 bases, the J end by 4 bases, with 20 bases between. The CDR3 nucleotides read TGTGCCAGCAGTCAGGTTGCAGGTCGTAGTGGCACCGGGGAGCTGTTTTTT. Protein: CASSQVAGRSGTGELFF.

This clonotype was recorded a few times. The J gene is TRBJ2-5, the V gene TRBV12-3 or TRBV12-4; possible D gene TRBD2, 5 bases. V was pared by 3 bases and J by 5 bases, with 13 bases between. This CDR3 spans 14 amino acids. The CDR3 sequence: CASSLGLGGETQYF. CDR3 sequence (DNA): TGTGCCAGCAGTTTGGGGTTGGGCGGGGAGACCCAGTACTTC.

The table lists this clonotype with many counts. The CDR3 coding sequence is TGTGCCAGTAGCCGGCGGTGGTCTTTTGGCTACACCTTC. Translating gives CASSRRWSFGYTF. The genes are TRBV19 and TRBJ1-2, with D hard to call. V lost 6 bases and J 7 bases, leaving 15 bases between the germline ends. Germline V gives CDR1 LNHDA, CDR2 SQIVND (reference sequence). This CDR3 has 13 amino acids.

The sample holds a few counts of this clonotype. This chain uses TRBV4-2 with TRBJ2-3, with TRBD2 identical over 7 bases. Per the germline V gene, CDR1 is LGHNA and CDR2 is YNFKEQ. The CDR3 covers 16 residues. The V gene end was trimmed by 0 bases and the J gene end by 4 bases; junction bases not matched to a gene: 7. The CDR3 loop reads CASSQDKAGTPDTQYF. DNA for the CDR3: TGTGCCAGCAGCCAAGATAAAGCGGGGACCCCAGATACGCAGTATTTT.

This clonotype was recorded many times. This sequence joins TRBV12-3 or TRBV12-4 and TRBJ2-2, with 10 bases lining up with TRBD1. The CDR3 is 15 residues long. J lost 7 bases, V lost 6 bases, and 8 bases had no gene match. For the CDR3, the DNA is TGTGCCAGCAGCCGACCGGGACAGGGGTTCGGGGAGCTGTTTTTT. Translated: CASSRPGQGFGELFF.